These 25 T cell receptor beta chains share one sample of origin, sequenced in a study of T-cell memory formation after mild COVID-19. TCRdb used MiXCR to reprocess the 5' RACE reads, holding one entry per CDR3 protein. The data show under 200,000 distinct CDR3 sequences, roughly 10% seen once. Sample: PBMCs or a T cell subset sorted from them (not recorded which). The receptor source for this set is a young man who had mild COVID-19 (a few samples of this study predate the infection). Cell type and time point are not known.

The chain's CDR3 is CASSLRDRDSPLHF. The CDR3 DNA reads TGTGCCAGCAGCTTACGGGACAGGGACTCACCCCTCCACTTT. J is TRBJ1-6 and V is TRBV5-6; 9 nucleotides line up with TRBD1. The CDR3 sequence is 14 residues long. V lost 2 bases, J lost 10 bases, and 4 bases stayed unmatched. CDR1 is SGHDT, CDR2 YYEEEE, per germline.

The chain joins TRBV11-2 to TRBJ2-7; D is tentatively TRBD1 or TRBD2 (6 bases each). Trimming shortened V by 4 bases and J by 3 bases, and 13 bases separated the two germline ends. The V gene's germline CDR1 is SGHAT and CDR2 FQNNGV. There are 14 residues in the CDR3. CDR3: CASSWGAGLYEQYV. The CDR3 bases are TGTGCCAGCAGCTGGGGGGCAGGACTCTACGAGCAGTACGTC.

This clonotype occurred a few times. The chain uses TRBV27 and TRBJ1-1; a weak D match, TRBD1 (6 bases). Per germline, CDR1 MNHEY and CDR2 SMNVEV (reference sequence). V dropped 3 bases and J dropped 7 bases, with 15 bases sitting between them. The CDR3 totals 14 residues. The CDR3 protein is CASSFPTGGNEAFF. CDR3 in DNA: TGTGCCAGCAGTTTTCCGACAGGAGGTAATGAAGCTTTCTTT.

The rearrangement joins TRBV11-2 to TRBJ1-2, with D possibly TRBD1 on 5 matching bases. The germline V gene encodes CDR1 SGHAT and CDR2 FQNNGV. The CDR3 consists of 13 residues. V was cut by 3 bases and J by 8 bases, with 13 bases left in between. CDR3 region: CASSFSGAGGYTF. For the CDR3, the DNA is TGTGCCAGCAGCTTTTCCGGGGCGGGAGGCTACACCTTC.

This clonotype was counted a few times. This chain connects TRBV5-1 to TRBJ1-4, with D tentatively TRBD1 (6 bases). Germline V gene sequence: CDR1 SGHRS, CDR2 YFSETQ. The length of the CDR3 is 17 residues. Trimming left V 3 bases short and J 4 bases short, with 19 bases between. The CDR3 is CASSSQTGQRRNEKLFF. The DNA for the CDR3 is TGCGCCAGCAGCTCCCAAACCGGACAGCGGCGTAATGAAAAACTGTTTTTT.

This chain links TRBV5-4 with TRBJ2-5, with D perhaps matching TRBD1 or TRBD2 (5 bases each). The CDR3 runs 12 residues. V was shortened by 0 bases and J by 9 bases, with 9 bases between the two germline ends. CDR1 and CDR2 from the germline V gene are SGHNT and YYREEE (reference sequence). The DNA for the CDR3 is TGTGCCAGCAGCTTGGCCATGGGGGCCCAGTACTTC. Amino acids: CASSLAMGAQYF.

This clonotype appeared a single time. The rearrangement joins TRBV25-1 to TRBJ1-1; no definite D call. V was trimmed by 10 bases and J by 4 bases, leaving 10 bases between them. Germline CDR1 is MGHDK and CDR2 is SYGVNS. The CDR3 is made up of 11 amino acids. CDR3 region: CATQGVTEAFF. CDR3 coding DNA: TGTGCCACCCAAGGAGTCACTGAAGCTTTCTTT.

The chain combines TRBV7-2 with TRBJ2-3, with TRBD2 as a possible D gene (7 bases). The CDR3 sequence is 16 residues long. V was shortened by 7 bases and J by 1 base, with 18 bases between the two germline ends. CDR1 SGHTA and CDR2 FQGNSA come from the germline V gene. Here the CDR3 DNA reads TGTGCCAGCACCAAACCCCGGGGGGCGGGCACAGATACGCAGTATTTT. It yields the protein CASTKPRGAGTDTQYF.

This clonotype was found many times. CDR3 nucleotides: TGCAGTGCTAGTATGGACGGAACGAACACTGAAGCTTTCTTT. As protein: CSASMDGTNTEAFF. The chain joins TRBV20-1 to TRBJ1-1; no clear D gene. The CDR3 covers 14 residues. The V gene lost 3 bases and the J gene lost 1 base, with 12 bases spanning the gap. Per the germline V gene, CDR1 is DFQATT and CDR2 is SNEGSKA (reference sequence).

This clonotype was counted ten times or more. V usage is TRBV7-2 and J usage is TRBJ2-2, with 10 nucleotides matching TRBD2. Germline CDR1 and CDR2: SGHTA and FQGNSA. After removal of 3 bases from V and 4 bases from J, the junction contained 2 bases not matched to a gene. There are 15 residues in the CDR3. In nucleotides, the CDR3 is TGTGCCAGCAGCTTCACTAGCGGGGTCACCGGGGAGCTGTTTTTT. Translation gives CASSFTSGVTGELFF. Supplemented by reference TRBV7-2 and TRBJ2-2, the full variable domain reads GAGVSQSPSNKVTEKGKDVELRCDPISGHTALYWYRQSLGQGLEFLIYFQGNSAPDKSGLPSDRFSAERTGGSVSTLTIQRTQQEDSAVYLCASSFTSGVTGELFFGEGSRLTVL.

This rearrangement joins TRBV15 to TRBJ2-5, with D unresolved. Trimming removed 1 base from V and 4 bases from J, with 4 bases in between. The CDR3 length is 12 residues. From germline, CDR1 is LNHNV and CDR2 YYDKDF (reference sequence). This CDR3 reads CATSRGIETQYF. CDR3 nucleotide sequence: TGTGCCACCAGCAGAGGTATAGAGACCCAGTACTTC.

In its sample, this clonotype was seen a few times. The gene calls are TRBV11-2 and TRBJ1-2; 7 bases fit TRBD1. Trimming cost V 5 bases and J 1 base; bases outside gene matches: 7. Germline CDR1 and CDR2: SGHAT and FQNNGV. There are 15 residues in the CDR3. The CDR3 sequence is CASSRLTGINYGYTF. The CDR3 nucleotides read TGTGCCAGCAGCCGACTGACAGGGATTAACTATGGCTACACCTTC.

In its sample, this clonotype was seen a few times. The genes are TRBV7-2 and TRBJ2-3, with D perhaps TRBD1 (6 bases). Germline CDR1 is SGHTA and CDR2 is FQGNSA. Trimming left V 8 bases short and J 7 bases short, with 7 bases between. This CDR3 spans 10 amino acids. CDR3 DNA: TGTGCCAGCGGGGGCAATACGCAGTATTTT. Protein sequence: CASGGNTQYF.

This sequence joins TRBV2 and TRBJ2-6, with D hard to call. Germline CDR1 reads SNHLY; CDR2 reads FYNNEI. The CDR3 contains 14 residues. Trimming pared 6 bases from V and 4 bases from J, leaving 10 bases between. The CDR3 reads CASRVVAGANVLTF. CDR3 DNA: TGTGCCAGCAGGGTGGTTGCCGGGGCCAACGTCCTGACTTTC.

This clonotype was detected a few times. CDR3 in amino acids: CASGGTYQETQYF. The CDR3 nucleotides are TGCGCCAGCGGCGGGACCTATCAAGAGACCCAGTACTTC. V is TRBV5-1 and J is TRBJ2-5; perhaps TRBD2 as D (6 bases). The germline CDR1 and CDR2 sequences are SGHRS and YFSETQ. Trimming shortened V by 7 bases and J by 2 bases, and 12 bases separated the two germline ends. The CDR3 has 13 amino acids.

V is TRBV20-1 and J is TRBJ1-2; perhaps TRBD1 as D (6 bases). CDR1 and CDR2 from the germline V gene are DFQATT and SNEGSKA (reference sequence). Trimming stripped 5 bases from V and 0 bases from J, with 13 bases between. This CDR3 is 14 amino acids long. The CDR3 coding sequence is TGCAGTGCTGATCCACAGGGCACTAACTATGGCTACACCTTC. This codes for CSADPQGTNYGYTF.

V and J are TRBV7-2 and TRBJ1-1; no reliable D call. Germline CDR1 SGHTA, CDR2 FQGNSA. The CDR3 contains 14 residues. Trimming stripped 8 bases from V and 6 bases from J, with 19 bases between. In DNA form, the CDR3 reads TGTGCCAGCGGAAAACGACCCGGAGGCGCTGAAGCTTTCTTT. Encoded protein: CASGKRPGGAEAFF.

The sample holds a few counts of this clonotype. The chain uses TRBV6-5 and TRBJ2-3, with a possible D match to TRBD1 (5 bases). V lost 2 bases and J lost 1, with 13 bases in between. The CDR3 is 16 residues long. In germline, CDR1 is MNHEY, CDR2 SVGAGI. In DNA, the CDR3 is TGTGCCAGCAGTTACGGGCAGGGCCAAGGCACAGATACGCAGTATTTT. Translation: CASSYGQGQGTDTQYF.

The genes are TRBV6-5 and TRBJ1-4; no firm D call. The germline V gene has CDR1 MNHEY and CDR2 SVGAGI. The CDR3 is 12 amino acids. V was trimmed by 7 bases and J by 5 bases, leaving 8 bases between them. As DNA, the CDR3 is TGTGCCAGCATCCGGAAGAATGAAAAACTGTTTTTT. Translated, it gives CASIRKNEKLFF.

This clonotype was detected a few times. The chain joins TRBV7-2 to TRBJ2-7, with D possibly TRBD1 on 6 matching bases. This CDR3 is built from 12 residues. Between the trimmed V and J ends, which lost 6 bases and 6 bases, there was a span of 12 bases. From germline, CDR1 is SGHTA and CDR2 FQGNSA. CDR3 region: CASSAQGSEQYV. CDR3 DNA sequence: TGTGCCAGCAGTGCCCAGGGGTCCGAGCAGTACGTC.

The rearrangement uses TRBV9 and TRBJ2-7; 7 nucleotides align to TRBD2. This CDR3 has 13 residues. Trimming took 4 bases from V and 6 from J; bases not matched to a gene: 7. Germline CDR1 and CDR2: SGDLS and YYNGEE. The CDR3 protein is CASSPIPGGEQYV. In DNA, the CDR3 is TGTGCCAGCAGCCCCATTCCGGGGGGCGAGCAGTACGTC.

This chain uses TRBV6-2 or TRBV6-3 with TRBJ2-1; either TRBD1 or TRBD2 may fit D (6 bases each). CDR3 size: 12 residues. The ends were cut back, 7 bases at V and 7 bases at J, with 11 bases in the middle. Per germline, CDR1 MNHEY and CDR2 SVGEGT. The CDR3 spells CASMGAGNEQFF. The DNA for the CDR3 is TGTGCCAGCATGGGGGCGGGGAATGAGCAGTTCTTC.

V usage is TRBV7-2 and J usage is TRBJ2-7; tentatively, D is TRBD1 or TRBD2 (5 bases each). CDR1 and CDR2 from the germline V gene are SGHTA and FQGNSA. This CDR3 spans 14 amino acids. The germline V and J ends were trimmed by 5 bases and 2 bases, with 13 bases remaining between them. This chain's CDR3 is CASSALGVAYEQYV. The CDR3 DNA reads as TGTGCCAGCAGCGCATTGGGGGTAGCCTACGAGCAGTACGTC.

There are a few counts of this clonotype. V is TRBV3-1 and J is TRBJ1-2, with D uncertain. The V end lost 3 bases, the J end lost 6 bases, and 5 bases lay between the germline ends. Germline lookup yields CDR1 LGHDT and CDR2 YNNKEL (reference sequence). This CDR3 has 11 amino acids. DNA of the CDR3: TGTGCCAGCAGCCATACGAATGGCTACACCTTC. Translation gives CASSHTNGYTF.

The rearrangement links TRBV6-1 to TRBJ1-5; maybe TRBD1 (5 bases). CDR1 is MNHNS and CDR2 is SASEGT in the germline V gene. The CDR3 loop spans 15 amino acids. Trimming pared 2 bases from V and 3 bases from J, leaving 11 bases between. The CDR3 is CASSETGHINQPQHF. DNA of the CDR3: TGTGCCAGCAGTGAAACGGGGCACATCAATCAGCCCCAGCATTTT.